The text below deals with one TCR beta chain. Its cognate antigen has yet to be identified. Nothing much larger sits one base from this clone, and base qualities are not available. The immunoSEQ Assay was the method used to sequence TCRbeta CDR3 regions. After extraction, genomic DNA underwent amplification by bias-controlled multiplex PCR, followed by high-throughput sequencing. Regarding the original processing steps: To quantify the absolute abundance of every unique TCRbeta CDR3 region, sequences were collapsed and filtered. T cell fraction was estimated by normalizing TCRbeta template counts to usable DNA, which was measured by amplifying reference genes present in all nucleated cells. Repertoire TCRs were annotated as SARS-CoV-2-specific by exact matching of V gene, CDR3 amino acid sequence and J gene to a known reactive TCR set. The reference SARS-CoV-2 TCR set came from MIRA and was filtered for enrichment in COVID-19-positive ImmuneCODE repertoires, removing public or cross-reactive TCRs. Using the MIRA antigens, annotated TCRs were further analysed by specific ORF or by position within an ORF. Breadth was defined as annotated unique rearrangements over total unique productive rearrangements; depth was the summed frequency of those rearrangements. TCR breadth was compared between groups using two-sided Wilcoxon rank-sum tests. TCRdb carries this immuneACCESS record with in-frame sequences only. Its versions omit some clonotypes, under half of them owing to an unresolved V gene in the studies checked, with the rest unexplained. The D gene and trimming were derived from the DNA, and the V and J assignments and clone size from that table. This sample comprises about 350,000 clones, approximately 86% of them detected only once. Of the sample, around 11% is held by the ten largest clones.

What the treatment or condition label conveys for this sample: some 20 received Ad26.COV2.S at low or high dose, single or two shots; several received placebo; per-sample allocation not given. Repertoires of vaccine and placebo recipients were sequenced from samples taken on day 63 after the first injection. Between 29 July and 7 August 2020, Cohort 1b enrolled about two dozen adults aged 18-55 years at one site in Boston, USA. As a vaccine, Ad26.COV2.S was a replication-incompetent adenovirus type 26 vector that expressed a prefusion-stabilized SARS-CoV-2 spike protein derived from the original Wuhan strain. The data belong to a study of Ad26.COV2.S vaccination and SARS-CoV-2 variants (dated by TCRdb to the early 2020s). General notes on the study: Donors in the vaccine arm were drawn from COV1001, a phase I-IIa trial of Ad26.COV2.S in healthy adults that was multicentre, randomized, double-blind and placebo-controlled. A total of about 30 samples were included in the TCR-sequenced set, comprising about 20 Ad26.COV2.S vaccine recipients, 5 placebo recipients and 8 SARS-CoV-2 convalescent individuals. Sequencing of the TCRbeta repertoire served to evaluate the specificity and breadth of SARS-CoV-2-reactive T cell receptors following Ad26.COV2.S vaccination. Participants in the trial were split at random into five groups of five each, receiving low-dose or high-dose Ad26.COV2.S once or twice, or else placebo on both occasions. Investigators remained blinded to trial group allocation during experiments and outcome assessment. Dosing of Ad26.COV2.S was intramuscular, at either 5x10^10 or 1x10^11 viral particles, delivered as one shot or as two shots spaced 56 days apart. Results the study describes overall, beyond this receptor: The authors noted that total T cell responses may have been underestimated by the TCR breadth and depth analyses. Comparing responses between vaccine doses or regimens was not something the study was powered to do. Compared with placebo recipients, Ad26.COV2.S recipients showed higher spike-specific TCR breadth (P = 0.0014). After vaccination, substantial breadth of spike-specific CD8+ and CD4+ T cell responses was reported. Comparable non-spike TCR breadth was observed between vaccine and placebo recipients, consistent with only spike being contained in the vaccine.

Clipping removes 5 bases from V and 2 bases from J, with 7 as the unmatched junction base count. Taken from the germline V gene, the CDR1 and CDR2 loops are MDHEN and SYDVKM. The CDR3, from cysteine to phenylalanine, totals 17 residues. CDR3 DNA only is kept here, 51 bases in frame from base 1. This clonotype originated in a person between 18 and 65 years old who received the Ad26.COV2.S COVID-19 vaccine or a placebo. The rearrangement joined TRBV28 to TRBJ2-3; 13 central bases correspond to TRBD2. The material was peripheral blood, obtained in a trial of Ad26.COV2.S vaccine versus placebo. Here is the DNA: TGTGCCAGCAGTCCCACGGGACTAGCGGGGATCACAGATACGCAGTATTTT. Its protein reads: CASSPTGLAGITDTQYF. With all but the CDR3 taken from the reference TRBV28 and TRBJ2-3 genes, the full variable domain is: DVKVTQSSRYLVKRTGEKVFLECVQDMDHENMFWYRQDPGLGLRLIYFSYDVKMKEKGDIPEGYSVSREKKERFSLILESASTNQTSMYLCASSPTGLAGITDTQYFGPGTRLTVL.